This T cell receptor beta chain stems from a study of OX40 agonist ivuxolimab in advanced cancers. Patients with autoimmune history or systemic immunosuppression were excluded. Libraries were prepared by immunoSEQ multiplex PCR; TCRdb keeps only in-frame clonotypes and omits some of them. The sample includes roughly 79,000 clones, roughly 90% of them seen just once. The V gene's germline CDR1 is GTSNPN and CDR2 SVGIG (reference sequence). Losses at the gene ends were 4 bases for V and 6 bases for J; bases not matched to a gene: 15. This CDR3 has 16 amino acids. This clonotype originated in an adult with an advanced solid tumor such as melanoma, head and neck, liver or kidney cancer. The chain carries TRBV30 and TRBJ1-3, with 7 nucleotides matching TRBD1. Sequencing used CD4+ or CD8+ T cells sorted from blood, obtained in a trial of the OX40 agonist ivuxolimab. The CDR3 loop reads CAWIYPNVQGENTIYF. The DNA for the CDR3 is TGTGCCTGGATTTACCCAAACGTCCAGGGGGAAAACACCATATATTTT.